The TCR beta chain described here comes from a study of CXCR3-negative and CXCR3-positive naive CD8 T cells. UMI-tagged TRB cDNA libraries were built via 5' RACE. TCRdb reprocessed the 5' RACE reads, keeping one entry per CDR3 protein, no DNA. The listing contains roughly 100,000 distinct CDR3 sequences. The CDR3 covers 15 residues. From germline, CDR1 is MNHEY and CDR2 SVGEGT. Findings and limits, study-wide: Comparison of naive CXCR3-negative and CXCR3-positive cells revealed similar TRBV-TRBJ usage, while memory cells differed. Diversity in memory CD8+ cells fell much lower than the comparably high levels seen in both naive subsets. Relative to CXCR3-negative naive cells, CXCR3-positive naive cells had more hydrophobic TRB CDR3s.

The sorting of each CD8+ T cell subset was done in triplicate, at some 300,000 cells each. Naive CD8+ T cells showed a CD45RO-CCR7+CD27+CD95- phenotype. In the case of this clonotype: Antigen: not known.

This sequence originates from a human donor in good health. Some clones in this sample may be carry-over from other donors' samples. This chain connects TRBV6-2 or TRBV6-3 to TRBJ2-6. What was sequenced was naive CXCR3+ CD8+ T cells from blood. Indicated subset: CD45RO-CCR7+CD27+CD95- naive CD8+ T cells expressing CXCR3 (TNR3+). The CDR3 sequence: CASSKEGSGANVLTF.